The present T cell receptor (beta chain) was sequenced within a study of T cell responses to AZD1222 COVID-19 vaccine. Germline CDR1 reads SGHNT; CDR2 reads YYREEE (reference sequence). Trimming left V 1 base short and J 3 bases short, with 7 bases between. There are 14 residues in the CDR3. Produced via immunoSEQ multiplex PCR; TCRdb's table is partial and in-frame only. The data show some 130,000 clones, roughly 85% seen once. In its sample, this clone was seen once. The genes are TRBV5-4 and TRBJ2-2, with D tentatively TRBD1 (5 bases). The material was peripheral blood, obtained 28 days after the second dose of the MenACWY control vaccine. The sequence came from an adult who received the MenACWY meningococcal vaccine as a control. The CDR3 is CASSLKGYTGELFF. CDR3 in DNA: TGTGCCAGCAGCTTGAAGGGGTACACCGGGGAGCTGTTTTTT.